This is a list of T cell receptor beta chains from one sample in a study of graft-versus-host responses after intestinal transplantation. Assay used: immunoSEQ multiplex PCR; TCRdb lists only in-frame clones, some missing. The table has over 45,000 clones, 70% to 90% seen once. This sample comprised PBMCs, obtained 26 days after transplant. The source of these receptors is a human patient who received an intestinal transplant, so some T cells may come from the graft donor. The CDR3 runs from the conserved cysteine through the conserved F or W. D genes are given only for firm matches. Size tells how often a clone was seen (once, few, many) or the class of an expanded clone, and some rows leave it out.

TRBJ2-1 - - TRBV29-1 TGCAGCGTCCACCCACAGAACTACAATGAGCAGTTCTTC CSVHPQNYNEQFF
TRBJ2-1 - - TRBV6-5 TGTGCCAGCAGTTGGGGCGTCTACAATGAGCAGTTCTTC CASSWGVYNEQFF
TRBJ1-3 - few TRBV6-5 TGTGCCAGCAGTCCCCGGTTATCGGGTGGAAACACCATATATTTT CASSPRLSGGNTIYF
TRBJ2-5 - - TRBV9 TGTGCCAGCAGCGTAGGGCCCTCTAGAGTGGAGACCCAGTACTTC CASSVGPSRVETQYF
TRBJ2-1 TRBD2 - TRBV29-1 TGCAGCGCTGAGGGGGCTAGCGGGATGGCCTCCTACAATGAGCAGTTCTTC CSAEGASGMASYNEQFF
TRBJ1-5 TRBD1 once TRBV2 TGTGCCAGCGGCACCCCGGACAGGGGGCACGGGGATAGCAATCAGCCCCAGCATTTT CASGTPDRGHGDSNQPQHF
TRBJ1-3 - - TRBV7-9 TGTGCCAGCAGCTCCCCCTCCTCTGGAAACACCATATATTTT CASSSPSSGNTIYF
TRBJ2-2 TRBD1 - TRBV5-1 TGCGCCAGCAGCTTTATCGGACAGGGGTTCTCCACCGGGGAGCTGTTTTTT CASSFIGQGFSTGELFF
TRBJ1-1 TRBD1 - TRBV6-4 TGTGCCAGCAGTGTGGGACAGGGGGGGTTTAGATACACTGAAGCTTTCTTT CASSVGQGGFRYTEAFF
TRBJ2-2 - - TRBV5-4 TGTGCCAGCAGCCCGGCGGGGGCCAACACCGGGGAGCTGTTTTTT CASSPAGANTGELFF
TRBJ2-1 TRBD2 - TRBV2 TGTGCCAGTGGACTAGCGGGGGGTGAGCAGTTCTTC CASGLAGGEQFF
TRBJ1-4 - few TRBV19 TGTGCCAGCGATGACTACGAGGTTACTAATGAAAAACTGTTTTTT CASDDYEVTNEKLFF
TRBJ1-1 TRBD1 once TRBV6-5 TGTGCCAGCGGATACAGGGGTAACACTGAAGCTTTCTTT CASGYRGNTEAFF
TRBJ1-1 - - TRBV6-5 TGTGCCAGCAGTTACAACAACGAGAACACTGAAGCTTTCTTT CASSYNNENTEAFF
TRBJ2-7 TRBD2 - TRBV29-1 TGCAGCGTGCCGGGACTAGCGGGAGGGACCTACGAGCAGTACTTC CSVPGLAGGTYEQYF
TRBJ2-1 - - TRBV5-4 TGTGCCAGCACATCCCGTTACAACACAGCCGAGCAGTTCTTC CASTSRYNTAEQFF
TRBJ2-5 TRBD2 - TRBV19 TGTGCCAGTAGTAGCGGGGGGGAGACCCAGTACTTC CASSSGGETQYF
TRBJ2-3 - - TRBV6-1 TGTGCCAGCAGGGGGAGGGGGGGATACACAGATACGCAGTATTTT CASRGRGGYTDTQYF
TRBJ1-2 - - TRBV9 TGTGCCAGCAGCCCCTCAGGGTTAAACTATGGCTACACCTTC CASSPSGLNYGYTF
TRBJ1-2 TRBD1 - TRBV29-1 TGCAGCGGCTCCGGGACAGGGGGCCAGGACAGCTATGGCTACACCTTC CSGSGTGGQDSYGYTF
TRBJ1-3 - - TRBV9 TGTGCCAGCAGCGTAGGAGGGACTCCTGGAAACACCATATATTTT CASSVGGTPGNTIYF
TRBJ1-2 - - TRBV28 TGTGCCAGCAGTTTCAGGTCCCTCTATGGCTACACCTTC CASSFRSLYGYTF
TRBJ1-2 - - TRBV6-1 TGTGCCAGCAGCCCCAGGGCAGCCTATGGCTACACCTTC CASSPRAAYGYTF